This record looks at one TCR beta chain sequence and its context. The antigen remains undetermined. Additional DNA sequences in this sample encode the identical CDR3. The data derive from a study of T cell responses to AZD1222 COVID-19 vaccine. Study outcomes and limitations: Baseline antibody screening turned up just six or seven seropositive AZD1222 recipients. With two AZD1222 doses given, Spike-specific TCR breadth and depth both rose. Spike-spanning, vaccine-associated CD4 TCRs were dominant at 160-218 and 743-854.

V dropped 7 bases and J dropped 1 base, with 10 bases sitting between them. The CDR3 loop spans 12 amino acids. Per germline, CDR1 SQVTM and CDR2 ANQGSEA. Generated by immunoSEQ multiplex PCR, the TCRdb table keeps only in-frame clones and is missing some. The table has about 170,000 clones, roughly nine tenths seen once. The material sequenced was peripheral blood, taken on day 0 of AZD1222 vaccination. The chain couples TRBV29-1 to TRBJ1-1; TRBD1 might be the D (5 bases). The receptor's source is an adult in good health. CDR3 sequence (DNA): TGCAGCGCACGACAGACGAACACTGAAGCTTTCTTT. This translates into CSARQTNTEAFF.